This is a list of T cell receptor beta chains from one sample in a study of blood T cell repertoires in COVID-19. Assay used: immunoSEQ multiplex PCR; TCRdb lists only in-frame clones, some missing. The sample yields about 160,000 clones, 80% to 85% seen once. Input material: peripheral blood. These receptors were obtained from a woman aged 80 or older with active or convalescent COVID-19. The conserved cysteine and the conserved F or W are not part of the CDR3 here. Clone size is shown for a subset of rows, as once, few, many or a class of expanded clone.

J	V	size	CDR3
TRBJ1-1	TRBV2	.	ASSGAGARNTEAF
TRBJ2-2	TRBV19	.	ASTPTQFSAGELF
TRBJ2-7	TRBV6-6	.	ASSYYTGASDEQY
TRBJ1-2	TRBV7-9	.	ASKPLGSSGYGYT
TRBJ2-5	TRBV12-3/TRBV12-4	.	ASSLLGRETQY
TRBJ1-3	TRBV6-2/TRBV6-3	.	ASSYPPQVSGNTIY
TRBJ1-4	TRBV18	once	ASSPSGRWNEKLF
TRBJ1-4	TRBV7-9	.	ASSARTVATNEKLF
TRBJ2-3	TRBV7-2	.	ASSQITDTQY
TRBJ1-1	TRBV7-9	.	ASSLGKGRGTEAF
TRBJ2-5	TRBV4-1	.	ASSQDPARGQETQY
TRBJ2-3	TRBV7-2	once	ASSPRGIDTQY
TRBJ2-5	TRBV7-2	.	ASSLSPAGGLETQY
TRBJ1-2	TRBV19	.	ASSIARGGGYT
TRBJ2-7	TRBV7-6	.	ASSLTSGGSYEQY
TRBJ1-3	TRBV11-2	many	ASSLEPSSGNTIY
TRBJ2-4	TRBV5-1	.	ASSSSGEVNIQY
TRBJ1-1	TRBV10-3	.	ATASPVGGTEAF
TRBJ1-1	TRBV5-1	.	ASSLSPGLNTEAF
TRBJ1-3	TRBV7-8	.	ASSLGQGAASGNTIY
TRBJ2-7	TRBV7-2	.	ASSLVGGYEQY
TRBJ2-2	TRBV3-1/TRBV3-2	.	ASTSLGGGELF
TRBJ1-2	TRBV11-3	.	ASSLTDANYGYT
TRBJ1-6	TRBV11-2	.	ASSSTSRGYNSPLH
TRBJ2-7	TRBV19	.	ASSPLEDSYEQY
TRBJ1-5	TRBV7-2	.	ASRIQPNQPQH
TRBJ1-2	TRBV7-8	.	ASSFVRSENYGYT
TRBJ1-5	TRBV4-1	.	ASSQGTGSANQPQH
TRBJ1-4	TRBV11-2	.	ASSPQGAFNEKLF
TRBJ2-1	TRBV19	.	ASTTLAGSSYNEQF
TRBJ2-5	TRBV2	.	ASSERVLGAHQETQY
TRBJ2-5	TRBV6-5	.	ASSPGQGVEETQY
TRBJ1-6	TRBV9	.	ASSPQFGNSPLH
TRBJ2-3	TRBV7-9	.	ASRVGLAGTDTQY
TRBJ1-4	TRBV9	.	ASSVAAGQNEKLF
TRBJ2-1	TRBV6-2/TRBV6-3	.	ASSQAINEQF
TRBJ1-3	TRBV19	once	ASSIGDRVYTIY
TRBJ1-1	TRBV19	.	ASSTGNTEAF
TRBJ1-1	TRBV6-5	.	GVQRGLNTEAF
TRBJ1-1	TRBV9	.	ASSAGQSNTEAF
TRBJ1-5	TRBV4-1	.	ASSQDGVGQGRLNSNQPQH
TRBJ2-7	TRBV6-5	.	ASSYSWTGGRDEQY
TRBJ2-1	TRBV29-1	once	SAGRVPDGEQF
TRBJ1-4	TRBV2	.	ASSDDGHHDELF
TRBJ2-7	TRBV7-2	.	ASSLVSSYEQY
TRBJ1-2	TRBV7-2	.	ASRDRTNYGYT
TRBJ2-1	TRBV9	.	ASSARDSPYNEQF
TRBJ1-1	TRBV6-2/TRBV6-3	.	ASSYPAQGAEAF